A single sample gave rise to the 26 T cell receptor beta chains below, sequenced in a study of cytomegalovirus exposure and HLA in healthy donors. 13 Jbeta primers and 60 Vbeta primers were used for the PCR. The method was immunoSEQ multiplex PCR; TCRdb's version includes in-frame clones alone and lacks a portion of them. The sample lists 65,000 to 90,000 clones; 76% were seen once. The sequencing sample was made of PBMCs. These receptor sequences come from a middle-aged man in good health and CMV-seronegative.

V usage is TRBV2 and J usage is TRBJ2-3; 8 bases match TRBD1. Losses at the gene ends were 4 bases for V and 0 bases for J; bases not matched to a gene: 3. CDR3 size: 15 residues. Germline V gene lookup returns CDR1 SNHLY and CDR2 FYNNEI. The CDR3 is CASSAQGASTDTQYF. The DNA of the CDR3 is TGTGCCAGCAGTGCTCAGGGGGCGAGCACAGATACGCAGTATTTT. Together with reference TRBV2 and TRBJ2-3, the CDR3 gives the full variable domain: EPEVTQTPSHQVTQMGQEVILRCVPISNHLYFYWYRQILGQKVEFLVSFYNNEISEKSEIFDDQFSVERPDGSNFTLKIRSTKLEDSAMYFCASSAQGASTDTQYFGPGTRLTVL.

The chain uses TRBV7-2 and TRBJ1-1, with D possibly TRBD1 on 6 matching bases. V gave up 1 base and J gave up 5 bases, with 8 bases separating them. The CDR3 loop spans 13 amino acids. Germline CDR1 reads SGHTA; CDR2 reads FQGNSA. In DNA, the CDR3 is TGTGCCAGCAGCTTAGACAGGGAGACTGAAGCTTTCTTT. Its translation is CASSLDRETEAFF.

The V and J genes are TRBV7-9 and TRBJ1-2; tentatively, D is TRBD1 (6 bases). Looked up from germline, CDR1 is SEHNR and CDR2 is FQNEAQ (reference sequence). V was clipped by 5 bases and J by 7 bases, with 26 bases between them. The CDR3 extends over 17 amino acids. CDR3: CASSTSAGGADHSGYTF. The CDR3 DNA sequence: TGTGCCAGCAGCACCTCGGCGGGGGGGGCGGACCACAGTGGCTACACCTTC. Filled out from reference TRBV7-9 and TRBJ1-2, the complete variable domain reads DTGVSQNPRHKITKRGQNVTFRCDPISEHNRLYWYRQTLGQGPEFLTYFQNEAQLEKSRLLSDRFSAERPKGSFSTLEIQRTEQGDSAMYLCASSTSAGGADHSGYTFGSGTRLTVV.

This clone has more than one count but fewer than ten. CDR3 loop: CASSEQGGALYGYTF. The CDR3 coding sequence is TGTGCCAGCAGCGAACAGGGGGGGGCCCTCTATGGCTACACCTTC. The V and J genes are TRBV7-2 and TRBJ1-2; 8 bases align to TRBD1. Germline values: CDR1 SGHTA, CDR2 FQGNSA. The CDR3 extends over 15 amino acids. Trimming took 5 bases from V and 4 from J; bases not matched to a gene: 9.

The J gene is TRBJ1-1, the V gene TRBV11-2; D call uncertain. This CDR3 is 15 amino acids long. CDR1 and CDR2 from the germline V gene are SGHAT and FQNNGV. Trimming shortened V by 3 bases and J by 0 bases, and 11 bases separated the two germline ends. The CDR3 is CASSFSQRMNTEAFF. As DNA, the CDR3 is TGTGCCAGCAGCTTTAGCCAGAGAATGAACACTGAAGCTTTCTTT.

The V call is TRBV6-1, the J call TRBJ2-3; 9 nucleotides align to TRBD2. CDR3 size: 14 residues. V shed 3 bases and J 8 bases; nucleotides not matched to a gene: 6. In germline, CDR1 is MNHNS, CDR2 SASEGT. CDR3 region: CASSDPSGVGTQYF. The DNA for the CDR3 is TGTGCCAGCAGTGACCCTAGCGGGGTGGGTACGCAGTATTTT.

The chain is built from TRBV28 and TRBJ1-1; D remains ambiguous. From germline, CDR1 is MDHEN and CDR2 SYDVKM. There are 11 residues in the CDR3. V lost 3 bases and J 11 bases, leaving 10 bases between the germline ends. CDR3 sequence: CASSFGGRAFF. The CDR3 coding sequence is TGTGCCAGCAGTTTCGGTGGGAGGGCTTTCTTT.

The chain links TRBV10-2 to TRBJ1-2, with 7 bases lining up with TRBD1. Germline CDR1 is WSHSY and CDR2 is SAAADI. This CDR3 contains 15 residues. Unmatched junction bases numbered 12, after V lost 10 bases and J lost 1 base. As DNA, the CDR3 is TGCGCCACCTCTTCCGGGACAGCGAGTAACTATGGCTACACCTTC. This translates into CATSSGTASNYGYTF.

This chain's CDR3 is CASSQGGPSYEQYF. The CDR3 DNA reads as TGTGCCAGCAGCCAAGGGGGCCCCTCCTACGAGCAGTACTTC. J is TRBJ2-7 and V is TRBV4-2; D possibly corresponds to TRBD1 (5 bases). Germline V gene sequence: CDR1 LGHNA, CDR2 YNFKEQ. The CDR3 sequence is 14 residues long. V lost 1 base to trimming and J lost 0 bases, with 7 bases between them.

This clone has a single count. V and J are TRBV7-3 and TRBJ2-7; D gene ambiguous. Germline CDR1 reads SGHTA; CDR2 reads FQGTGA. V was shortened by 2 bases and J by 1 base, with 9 bases between the two germline ends. The CDR3 extends over 14 amino acids. CDR3 protein: CASSLLGTSYEQYF. CDR3 DNA: TGTGCCAGCAGCTTACTGGGCACTTCCTACGAGCAGTACTTC.

This chain uses TRBV9 with TRBJ2-2, with a possible D match to TRBD1 (7 bases). The CDR3 has 15 residues. V dropped 0 bases and J dropped 7 bases, with 13 bases sitting between them. CDR1 is SGDLS and CDR2 is YYNGEE in the germline V gene. CDR3 residues: CASSVEAGGYGELFF. The DNA of the CDR3 is TGTGCCAGCAGCGTAGAGGCAGGGGGGTACGGGGAGCTGTTTTTT.

V gene TRBV10-3 combines with J gene TRBJ2-2, with a tentative D call TRBD1 (6 bases). The germline CDR1 and CDR2 sequences are ENHRY and SYGVKD. The CDR3 is made up of 14 amino acids. V was pared by 7 bases and J by 3 bases, with 12 bases between. The CDR3 nucleotides are TGTGCCATCACTGGGGGCGCGGACACCGGGGAGCTGTTTTTT. Translation: CAITGGADTGELFF.

The V and J genes are TRBV6-5 and TRBJ1-6, with 10 bases identical to TRBD1. The J segment lost 12 bases and the V segment lost 4 bases, leaving 3 bases of the junction unmatched. Germline-derived CDR1 and CDR2 are MNHEY and SVGAGI. The CDR3 extends over 13 amino acids. The CDR3 bases are TGTGCCAGCAGTTTCGACAGGGGGCGACCCCTCCACTTT. Amino acids: CASSFDRGRPLHF.

This chain connects TRBV5-1 to TRBJ2-3; 8 positions agree with TRBD1. CDR3 length equals 16 residues. The trim removed 0 bases at V and 8 bases at J, leaving 11 bases unmatched. Germline CDR1 and CDR2: SGHRS and YFSETQ. CDR3 DNA sequence: TGCGCCAGCAGCTTGGTCGGGACAGGCGCCTCCCGTACGCAGTATTTT. Translated, it gives CASSLVGTGASRTQYF. Full variable domain (rest looked up from reference TRBV5-1 and TRBJ2-3): KAGVTQTPRYLIKTRGQQVTLSCSPISGHRSVSWYQQTPGQGLQFLFEYFSETQRNKGNFPGRFSGRQFSNSRSEMNVSTLELGDSALYLCASSLVGTGASRTQYFGPGTRLTVL.

The chain couples TRBV10-1 to TRBJ2-7; the D gene is possibly TRBD1 (5 bases). V was clipped by 6 bases and J by 0 bases, with 12 bases between them. The CDR3 is 14 amino acids. The germline V gene encodes CDR1 WNHNN and CDR2 SYGVQD (reference sequence). The DNA for the CDR3 is TGCGCCAGCAGATCAGGGCCGAGCTCCTACGAGCAGTACTTC. Translated: CASRSGPSSYEQYF.

The rearrangement joins TRBV7-2 to TRBJ2-7, with 12 nucleotides matching TRBD2. CDR3 length: 14 residues. The J segment lost 4 bases and the V segment lost 5 bases, leaving 3 bases of the junction unmatched. Germline-derived CDR1 and CDR2 are SGHTA and FQGNSA. The CDR3 loop is CASSPGLAGYEQYF. For the CDR3, the DNA is TGTGCCAGCAGCCCGGGACTAGCGGGTTACGAGCAGTACTTC.

This clone is a singleton in its sample. This sequence joins TRBV19 and TRBJ1-1; D ambiguous. Between the trimmed V and J ends, which lost 3 bases and 4 bases, there was a span of 12 bases. This CDR3 contains 14 residues. Germline assignment: CDR1 LNHDA and CDR2 SQIVND (reference sequence). CDR3: CASSMDPGGTEAFF. CDR3 nucleotide sequence: TGTGCCAGTAGTATGGACCCGGGAGGCACTGAAGCTTTCTTT.

J is TRBJ2-3 and V is TRBV9; TRBD2 is a possible D gene (5 bases). V dropped 6 bases and J dropped 2 bases, with 10 bases sitting between them. Per germline, CDR1 SGDLS and CDR2 YYNGEE. The CDR3 has 13 residues. The CDR3: CASNPGDTDTQYF. CDR3 nucleotides: TGTGCCAGCAATCCCGGGGACACAGATACGCAGTATTTT. The variable domain in full, with the rest retrieved from reference TRBV9 and TRBJ2-3, is DSGVTQTPKHLITATGQRVTLRCSPRSGDLSVYWYQQSLDQGLQFLIQYYNGEERAKGNILERFSAQQFPDLHSELNLSSLELGDSALYFCASNPGDTDTQYFGPGTRLTVL.

This sequence joins TRBV27 and TRBJ1-2, with a possible D match to TRBD1 (6 bases). The V end lost 3 bases, the J end lost 10 bases, and 15 bases lay between the germline ends. CDR1 is MNHEY, CDR2 SMNVEV, per germline (reference sequence). The CDR3 consists of 13 residues. CDR3 bases: TGTGCCAGCAGTTTGTTGGCAAACAGGGACTACACCTTC. This gives the protein CASSLLANRDYTF.

The chain joins TRBV14 to TRBJ1-5; D gene unclear. The germline V and J ends were trimmed by 8 bases and 2 bases, with 22 bases remaining between them. Germline CDR1 SGHDN, CDR2 FVKESK. The CDR3 contains 17 residues. CDR3 DNA: TGTGCCAGCCTCTGGGTTGGGAGGAGAGATGGCAATCAGCCCCAGCATTTT. It specifies CASLWVGRRDGNQPQHF.

This chain uses TRBV19 with TRBJ1-4; 11 nucleotides match TRBD1. CDR3 length: 15 residues. CDR1 and CDR2 from the germline V gene are LNHDA and SQIVND (reference sequence). Losses at the gene ends were 4 bases for V and 7 bases for J; bases not matched to a gene: 5. CDR3 DNA: TGTGCCAGTAGTACGTCGGACAGGGGGCGTGAAAAACTGTTTTTT. Amino acid sequence: CASSTSDRGREKLFF.

The rearrangement joins TRBV9 to TRBJ2-3, with a tentative D call TRBD2 (7 bases). Per germline, CDR1 SGDLS and CDR2 YYNGEE. The CDR3 covers 16 residues. Trimming removed 0 bases at V and 6 bases at J, with 17 bases between. The chain's CDR3 is CASSVEGGASTDTQYF. As DNA, the CDR3 is TGTGCCAGCAGCGTAGAGGGGGGGGCAAGTACCGATACGCAGTATTTT.

The chain employs TRBV2 and TRBJ2-3; 8 bases fit TRBD1. The V gene end was trimmed by 6 bases and the J gene end by 3 bases; junction bases not matched to a gene: 2. CDR1 and CDR2 (germline): SNHLY, FYNNEI. This CDR3 region has 13 residues. CDR3 region: CASRDRVTDTQYF. The CDR3 DNA reads TGTGCCAGCAGGGACAGGGTTACAGATACGCAGTATTTT.

The chain couples TRBV7-3 to TRBJ1-1; 9 bases are shared with TRBD1. In germline, CDR1 is SGHTA, CDR2 FQGTGA. The ends lost 4 bases at V and 1 base at J; junction bases unmatched: 1. This CDR3 has 14 amino acids. The DNA for the CDR3 is TGTGCCAGCAGCTCACAGGGGGCGAACACTGAAGCTTTCTTT. It yields the protein CASSSQGANTEAFF.

V and J are TRBV30 and TRBJ2-1, with 8 bases that match TRBD2. The germline gives CDR1 GTSNPN, CDR2 SVGIG (reference sequence). The ends lost 7 bases at V and 3 bases at J; junction bases unmatched: 8. The CDR3 has 14 residues. CDR3 sequence: CAYRTSPRYNEQFF. CDR3 coding DNA: TGTGCCTACCGGACTAGCCCCCGCTACAATGAGCAGTTCTTC.

The chain has TRBV7-9 and TRBJ1-1, with D perhaps TRBD1 (5 bases). Trimming took off 1 base at V and 7 bases at J, with 16 bases between the two ends. This CDR3 has 15 residues. Germline CDR1 SEHNR, CDR2 FQNEAQ (reference sequence). In DNA, the CDR3 is TGTGCCAGCAGCTTAGTCGGGGGGAGGTGGCTTGAAGCTTTCTTT. Translation gives CASSLVGGRWLEAFF.